Following are 15 T cell receptor beta chains from one sample sequenced in a study of beta chain features in type 1 diabetes. Every isolated RNA sample was fully reverse transcribed, so sequencing captured expressed TCRB transcripts. TCRdb's copy holds only in-frame clones and misses some; the assay was immunoSEQ multiplex PCR. The data contain fewer than 150,000 clones, 6.9% of them singletons. The sample was central memory CD4+ T cells from blood. The receptor source for this set is a woman in her thirties in good health.

This clone was seen only a few times. The V call is TRBV7-3, the J call TRBJ2-1, with D possibly being TRBD1 (5 bases). This CDR3 is 13 amino acids long. Germline CDR1 SGHTA, CDR2 FQGTGA. The V gene lost 5 bases and the J gene lost 7 bases, with 12 bases spanning the gap. This CDR3 reads CASSPDKGNEQFF. For the CDR3, the DNA is TGTGCCAGCAGCCCGGACAAGGGGAATGAGCAGTTCTTC. The full variable domain, completed using reference TRBV7-3 and TRBJ2-1, is GAGVSQTPSNKVTEKGKYVELRCDPISGHTALYWYRQSLGQGPEFLIYFQGTGAADDSGLPNDRFFAVRPEGSVSTLKIQRTERGDSAVYLCASSPDKGNEQFFGPGTRLTVL.

This clone was seen a few times. The genes are TRBV20-1 and TRBJ1-1; 8 nucleotides match TRBD1. V dropped 5 bases and J dropped 11; count of bases not matched to a gene: 7. The germline gives CDR1 DFQATT, CDR2 SNEGSKA (reference sequence). The length of the CDR3 is 11 residues. The CDR3 region has the DNA TGCAGTGCTCGACAGGGGCCCAGGGCTTTCTTT. This gives the protein CSARQGPRAFF.

This clone was detected ten times or more. V is TRBV9 and J is TRBJ2-3; D unresolved. CDR1 is SGDLS, CDR2 YYNGEE, per germline. Deletions cut 1 base from V and 6 bases from J, with 9 bases between. The CDR3 extends over 13 amino acids. DNA of the CDR3: TGTGCCAGCAGCGTAACTACAACGGATACGCAGTATTTT. Its protein is CASSVTTTDTQYF. Full variable domain (outside the CDR3, taken from reference TRBV9 and TRBJ2-3): DSGVTQTPKHLITATGQRVTLRCSPRSGDLSVYWYQQSLDQGLQFLIQYYNGEERAKGNILERFSAQQFPDLHSELNLSSLELGDSALYFCASSVTTTDTQYFGPGTRLTVL.

The genes are TRBV7-2 and TRBJ2-3; 11 positions match TRBD2. From germline, CDR1 is SGHTA and CDR2 FQGNSA. This CDR3 region has 15 residues. V trimming: 3 bases; J trimming: 4 bases; junction bases outside the gene matches: 3. Here the CDR3 DNA reads TGTGCCAGCAGCTTTACTAGCGGGAGACCAGATACGCAGTATTTT. Translated, it gives CASSFTSGRPDTQYF.

The rearrangement uses TRBV2 and TRBJ2-3, with a tentative D call TRBD2 (5 bases). CDR3 length: 15 amino acids. Germline lookup yields CDR1 SNHLY and CDR2 FYNNEI. Trimming took 3 bases from V and 4 from J, leaving 14 bases between them. The CDR3 is CASSETLRGPDTQYF. DNA of the CDR3: TGTGCCAGCAGTGAGACACTTAGAGGGCCAGATACGCAGTATTTT.

The chain combines TRBV30 with TRBJ1-2; unclear D gene. Between the trimmed V and J ends, which lost 2 bases and 4 bases, there was a span of 17 bases. The CDR3 runs 15 residues. Germline CDR1 is GTSNPN and CDR2 is SVGIG (reference sequence). The CDR3 here is CAWSTRSPISYGYTF. CDR3 in DNA: TGTGCCTGGAGTACCCGCTCCCCTATTAGCTATGGCTACACCTTC.

This clone was picked up a small number of times. The chain recombines TRBV18 with TRBJ2-1, with TRBD2 as a possible D gene (6 bases). CDR1 is KGHSH, CDR2 LQKENI, per germline. V was clipped by 3 bases and J by 6 bases, with 21 bases between them. CDR3 length: 17 residues. CDR3 protein: CASSPSGGARAGNEQFF. DNA of the CDR3: TGTGCCAGCTCACCTTCAGGAGGGGCCAGGGCGGGCAATGAGCAGTTCTTC.

The chain combines TRBV27 with TRBJ1-2; 9 bases are shared with TRBD1. V was pared by 6 bases and J by 2 bases, with 4 bases of the junction left unmatched. Germline V gene data show CDR1 as MNHEY and CDR2 as SMNVEV (reference sequence). CDR3 length equals 14 residues. For the CDR3, the DNA is TGTGCCAGCAGACGACAGGGGGTAAACTATGGCTACACCTTC. It yields the protein CASRRQGVNYGYTF.

The chain employs TRBV4-3 and TRBJ2-3, with TRBD2 matching over 9 bases. J was trimmed by 2 bases and V by 1 base; bases with no gene match: 13. Germline V lookup: CDR1 LGHNA, CDR2 YSLEER. The CDR3 contains 19 residues. CDR3 in amino acids: CASSQALPGLAVDTDTQYF. CDR3 DNA sequence: TGCGCCAGCAGCCAAGCCTTGCCGGGACTAGCTGTAGACACAGATACGCAGTATTTT.

The chain combines TRBV18 with TRBJ2-6; D may be TRBD1 (7 bases). The CDR3 sequence is 15 residues long. Germline V gives CDR1 KGHSH, CDR2 LQKENI. Between the trimmed V and J ends, which lost 5 bases and 4 bases, there was a span of 12 bases. The CDR3 region is CASSAGGTGANVLTF. CDR3 nucleotide sequence: TGTGCCAGCTCAGCAGGGGGGACAGGGGCCAACGTCCTGACTTTC.

This clone occurred a few times. V and J are TRBV9 and TRBJ2-3; 8 bases are a match to TRBD2. V lost 4 bases to trimming and J lost 2 bases; unmatched junction nucleotides: 15. This CDR3 has 18 residues. Germline loops: CDR1 SGDLS, CDR2 YYNGEE. CDR3 residues: CASSNPPVSGSNTDTQYF. The CDR3 DNA is TGTGCCAGCAGCAACCCCCCCGTGAGCGGGAGTAACACAGATACGCAGTATTTT.

With respect to this clone: One end of the junction fails to match germline, which may point to a read error. J is TRBJ2-2 and V is TRBV4-1; 13 nucleotides match TRBD2. The length of the CDR3 is 16 residues. Germline CDR1 MGHRA, CDR2 YSYEKL. The CDR3 here is CTSSLRTSGSPGELFF. The CDR3 DNA reads TGCACCAGCAGCCTCAGGACTAGCGGGAGCCCCGGGGAGCTGTTTTTT.

This clone came up a few times. The sample carries other DNA sequences with the same CDR3. The CDR3 loop reads CASSLGQGAGELFF. As DNA, the CDR3 is TGCGCCAGCAGCCTAGGACAGGGGGCCGGGGAGCTGTTTTTT. V is TRBV5-1 and J is TRBJ2-2, with 10 bases aligning to TRBD1. V was clipped by 4 bases and J by 6 bases; unmatched bases: 3. Looked up from germline, CDR1 is SGHRS and CDR2 is YFSETQ. The CDR3 runs to 14 residues.

The V gene is TRBV7-9, the J gene TRBJ1-5, with 11 bases that match TRBD1. The CDR3 consists of 16 residues. V trimming: 1 base; J trimming: 4 bases; junction bases outside the gene matches: 3. Germline CDR1 and CDR2: SEHNR and FQNEAQ (reference sequence). CDR3: CASSLGTGGQNQPQHF. The CDR3 region has the DNA TGTGCCAGCAGCTTAGGGACAGGGGGCCAAAATCAGCCCCAGCATTTT.

This clone has only a few counts. The chain links TRBV15 to TRBJ2-7; weak D call: TRBD2 (6 bases). This CDR3 region has 12 residues. Germline CDR1 LNHNV, CDR2 YYDKDF (reference sequence). Trimming took 8 bases from V and 2 from J, leaving 10 bases between them. The chain's CDR3 is CATAGSTYEQYF. CDR3 coding DNA: TGTGCCACCGCGGGGTCTACCTACGAGCAGTACTTC.